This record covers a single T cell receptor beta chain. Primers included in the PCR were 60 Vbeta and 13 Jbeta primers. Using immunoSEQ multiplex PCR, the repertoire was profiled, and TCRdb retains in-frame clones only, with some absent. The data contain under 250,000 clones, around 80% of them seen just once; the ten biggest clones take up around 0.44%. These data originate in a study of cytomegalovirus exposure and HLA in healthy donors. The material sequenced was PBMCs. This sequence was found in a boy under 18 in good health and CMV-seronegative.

The CDR3: CASSLGMVSGAHYEQYF. The DNA of the CDR3 is TGTGCCAGCAGCTTAGGTATGGTTAGCGGGGCTCACTACGAGCAGTACTTC. J is TRBJ2-5 and V is TRBV7-9; 8 bases map to TRBD2. The DNA end is more similar to TRBJ2-7, so the J call may be wrong. This CDR3 contains 17 residues. Germline values: CDR1 SEHNR, CDR2 FQNEAQ (reference sequence).